This T cell receptor beta chain was sequenced in a study of radiation and T cells in renal cell carcinoma. Whole-study results and caveats: Irradiated tumors had higher TCR clonality than control tumors.

Libraries were prepared by immunoSEQ multiplex PCR; TCRdb keeps only in-frame clonotypes and omits some of them. The sample comprises about 14,000 clones, just over 55% of which are singletons, and roughly 13% rests with the top ten. The treatment: treatment-naive control, cytoreductive nephrectomy. Notes on this clone: Its target is not known.

The CDR3 length is 17 residues. This TCR came from a man between 45 and 60 years old with renal cell carcinoma. Sequences were derived from tumor tissue, sampled from a patient whose treatment was nephrectomy without radiotherapy. The V and J genes are TRBV21-1 and TRBJ2-7; the D call of TRBD1 is as the table states it, not checked on the DNA. TRBV21-1 is a pseudogene. CDR3 sequence reads: CASSTLICPGESYEQYF. The DNA of the CDR3 is TGTGCCAGCAGCACCCTGATATGTCCAGGGGAATCCTACGAGCAGTACTTC.